A selection of T cell receptor beta chains follows, all from one sample in a study of metastatic and nonmetastatic thyroid tumors. TCRdb reprocessed the PCR reads using MiXCR. This sample carries approximately 6,400 clones, about a sixth of them seen once, and the ten largest clones take around 10%. The sample taken for sequencing was tumor tissue. The source of these receptors is a male donor with papillary thyroid cancer or a benign thyroid nodule (not recorded which). Some clones in this sample may be carry-over from other donors' samples. Both conserved end residues are part of each CDR3. Expanded clones are given a class, and other clones once, few, many or no size at all.

TRBV7-9 | medium-sized | CASSLVGLGYTF
TRBV7-9 | many | CASSLRKGVQRTQYF
TRBV19 | medium-sized | CASSMGEGFTEAFF
TRBV4-1 | NA | CASSQAPGGGYTF
TRBV5-1 | medium-sized | CASSQGAQSGVEQYF
TRBV6-9 | medium-sized | CASSSSRDRVFAQYF
TRBV6-4 | NA | CASSYRGMNTEAFF
TRBV7-3 | many | CTSSSRGDTQYF
TRBV6-4 | many | CASSSPRGGGNNEKLFF
TRBV20-1 | medium-sized | CSAISDLDAGETQYF
TRBV4-2 | NA | CASSQGGRGREPFF
TRBV15 | NA | CATSRTFSGVSSYEQYF
TRBV7-2 | medium-sized | CASSLAAGVSVEQYF
TRBV20-1 | medium-sized | CSAKGHNNQPQHF
TRBV20-1 | medium-sized | CSAKVASGRAWNEQFF
TRBV7-8 | medium-sized | CASSQSGSWYNEQFF
TRBV11-2 | once | CASSPLAGGAVNNEQFF
TRBV18 | medium-sized | CASSPNGITYEQYF
TRBV11-2 | NA | CASSLDPGLAGANEQFF
TRBV30 | many | CAWSAGTSGAAGELFF
TRBV10-2 | few | CASSEPGLRSEQYF
TRBV28 | medium-sized | CASSKSPGTGTGNTIYF
TRBV19 | many | CASSLSGSRETQYF
TRBV4-3 | many | CASSQEGYEHTDTQYF
TRBV11-2 | medium-sized | CASSSQPTTNEKLFF
TRBV4-1 | NA | CASSQEGAGNTEAFF
TRBV18 | NA | CASSPDRAYGYTF